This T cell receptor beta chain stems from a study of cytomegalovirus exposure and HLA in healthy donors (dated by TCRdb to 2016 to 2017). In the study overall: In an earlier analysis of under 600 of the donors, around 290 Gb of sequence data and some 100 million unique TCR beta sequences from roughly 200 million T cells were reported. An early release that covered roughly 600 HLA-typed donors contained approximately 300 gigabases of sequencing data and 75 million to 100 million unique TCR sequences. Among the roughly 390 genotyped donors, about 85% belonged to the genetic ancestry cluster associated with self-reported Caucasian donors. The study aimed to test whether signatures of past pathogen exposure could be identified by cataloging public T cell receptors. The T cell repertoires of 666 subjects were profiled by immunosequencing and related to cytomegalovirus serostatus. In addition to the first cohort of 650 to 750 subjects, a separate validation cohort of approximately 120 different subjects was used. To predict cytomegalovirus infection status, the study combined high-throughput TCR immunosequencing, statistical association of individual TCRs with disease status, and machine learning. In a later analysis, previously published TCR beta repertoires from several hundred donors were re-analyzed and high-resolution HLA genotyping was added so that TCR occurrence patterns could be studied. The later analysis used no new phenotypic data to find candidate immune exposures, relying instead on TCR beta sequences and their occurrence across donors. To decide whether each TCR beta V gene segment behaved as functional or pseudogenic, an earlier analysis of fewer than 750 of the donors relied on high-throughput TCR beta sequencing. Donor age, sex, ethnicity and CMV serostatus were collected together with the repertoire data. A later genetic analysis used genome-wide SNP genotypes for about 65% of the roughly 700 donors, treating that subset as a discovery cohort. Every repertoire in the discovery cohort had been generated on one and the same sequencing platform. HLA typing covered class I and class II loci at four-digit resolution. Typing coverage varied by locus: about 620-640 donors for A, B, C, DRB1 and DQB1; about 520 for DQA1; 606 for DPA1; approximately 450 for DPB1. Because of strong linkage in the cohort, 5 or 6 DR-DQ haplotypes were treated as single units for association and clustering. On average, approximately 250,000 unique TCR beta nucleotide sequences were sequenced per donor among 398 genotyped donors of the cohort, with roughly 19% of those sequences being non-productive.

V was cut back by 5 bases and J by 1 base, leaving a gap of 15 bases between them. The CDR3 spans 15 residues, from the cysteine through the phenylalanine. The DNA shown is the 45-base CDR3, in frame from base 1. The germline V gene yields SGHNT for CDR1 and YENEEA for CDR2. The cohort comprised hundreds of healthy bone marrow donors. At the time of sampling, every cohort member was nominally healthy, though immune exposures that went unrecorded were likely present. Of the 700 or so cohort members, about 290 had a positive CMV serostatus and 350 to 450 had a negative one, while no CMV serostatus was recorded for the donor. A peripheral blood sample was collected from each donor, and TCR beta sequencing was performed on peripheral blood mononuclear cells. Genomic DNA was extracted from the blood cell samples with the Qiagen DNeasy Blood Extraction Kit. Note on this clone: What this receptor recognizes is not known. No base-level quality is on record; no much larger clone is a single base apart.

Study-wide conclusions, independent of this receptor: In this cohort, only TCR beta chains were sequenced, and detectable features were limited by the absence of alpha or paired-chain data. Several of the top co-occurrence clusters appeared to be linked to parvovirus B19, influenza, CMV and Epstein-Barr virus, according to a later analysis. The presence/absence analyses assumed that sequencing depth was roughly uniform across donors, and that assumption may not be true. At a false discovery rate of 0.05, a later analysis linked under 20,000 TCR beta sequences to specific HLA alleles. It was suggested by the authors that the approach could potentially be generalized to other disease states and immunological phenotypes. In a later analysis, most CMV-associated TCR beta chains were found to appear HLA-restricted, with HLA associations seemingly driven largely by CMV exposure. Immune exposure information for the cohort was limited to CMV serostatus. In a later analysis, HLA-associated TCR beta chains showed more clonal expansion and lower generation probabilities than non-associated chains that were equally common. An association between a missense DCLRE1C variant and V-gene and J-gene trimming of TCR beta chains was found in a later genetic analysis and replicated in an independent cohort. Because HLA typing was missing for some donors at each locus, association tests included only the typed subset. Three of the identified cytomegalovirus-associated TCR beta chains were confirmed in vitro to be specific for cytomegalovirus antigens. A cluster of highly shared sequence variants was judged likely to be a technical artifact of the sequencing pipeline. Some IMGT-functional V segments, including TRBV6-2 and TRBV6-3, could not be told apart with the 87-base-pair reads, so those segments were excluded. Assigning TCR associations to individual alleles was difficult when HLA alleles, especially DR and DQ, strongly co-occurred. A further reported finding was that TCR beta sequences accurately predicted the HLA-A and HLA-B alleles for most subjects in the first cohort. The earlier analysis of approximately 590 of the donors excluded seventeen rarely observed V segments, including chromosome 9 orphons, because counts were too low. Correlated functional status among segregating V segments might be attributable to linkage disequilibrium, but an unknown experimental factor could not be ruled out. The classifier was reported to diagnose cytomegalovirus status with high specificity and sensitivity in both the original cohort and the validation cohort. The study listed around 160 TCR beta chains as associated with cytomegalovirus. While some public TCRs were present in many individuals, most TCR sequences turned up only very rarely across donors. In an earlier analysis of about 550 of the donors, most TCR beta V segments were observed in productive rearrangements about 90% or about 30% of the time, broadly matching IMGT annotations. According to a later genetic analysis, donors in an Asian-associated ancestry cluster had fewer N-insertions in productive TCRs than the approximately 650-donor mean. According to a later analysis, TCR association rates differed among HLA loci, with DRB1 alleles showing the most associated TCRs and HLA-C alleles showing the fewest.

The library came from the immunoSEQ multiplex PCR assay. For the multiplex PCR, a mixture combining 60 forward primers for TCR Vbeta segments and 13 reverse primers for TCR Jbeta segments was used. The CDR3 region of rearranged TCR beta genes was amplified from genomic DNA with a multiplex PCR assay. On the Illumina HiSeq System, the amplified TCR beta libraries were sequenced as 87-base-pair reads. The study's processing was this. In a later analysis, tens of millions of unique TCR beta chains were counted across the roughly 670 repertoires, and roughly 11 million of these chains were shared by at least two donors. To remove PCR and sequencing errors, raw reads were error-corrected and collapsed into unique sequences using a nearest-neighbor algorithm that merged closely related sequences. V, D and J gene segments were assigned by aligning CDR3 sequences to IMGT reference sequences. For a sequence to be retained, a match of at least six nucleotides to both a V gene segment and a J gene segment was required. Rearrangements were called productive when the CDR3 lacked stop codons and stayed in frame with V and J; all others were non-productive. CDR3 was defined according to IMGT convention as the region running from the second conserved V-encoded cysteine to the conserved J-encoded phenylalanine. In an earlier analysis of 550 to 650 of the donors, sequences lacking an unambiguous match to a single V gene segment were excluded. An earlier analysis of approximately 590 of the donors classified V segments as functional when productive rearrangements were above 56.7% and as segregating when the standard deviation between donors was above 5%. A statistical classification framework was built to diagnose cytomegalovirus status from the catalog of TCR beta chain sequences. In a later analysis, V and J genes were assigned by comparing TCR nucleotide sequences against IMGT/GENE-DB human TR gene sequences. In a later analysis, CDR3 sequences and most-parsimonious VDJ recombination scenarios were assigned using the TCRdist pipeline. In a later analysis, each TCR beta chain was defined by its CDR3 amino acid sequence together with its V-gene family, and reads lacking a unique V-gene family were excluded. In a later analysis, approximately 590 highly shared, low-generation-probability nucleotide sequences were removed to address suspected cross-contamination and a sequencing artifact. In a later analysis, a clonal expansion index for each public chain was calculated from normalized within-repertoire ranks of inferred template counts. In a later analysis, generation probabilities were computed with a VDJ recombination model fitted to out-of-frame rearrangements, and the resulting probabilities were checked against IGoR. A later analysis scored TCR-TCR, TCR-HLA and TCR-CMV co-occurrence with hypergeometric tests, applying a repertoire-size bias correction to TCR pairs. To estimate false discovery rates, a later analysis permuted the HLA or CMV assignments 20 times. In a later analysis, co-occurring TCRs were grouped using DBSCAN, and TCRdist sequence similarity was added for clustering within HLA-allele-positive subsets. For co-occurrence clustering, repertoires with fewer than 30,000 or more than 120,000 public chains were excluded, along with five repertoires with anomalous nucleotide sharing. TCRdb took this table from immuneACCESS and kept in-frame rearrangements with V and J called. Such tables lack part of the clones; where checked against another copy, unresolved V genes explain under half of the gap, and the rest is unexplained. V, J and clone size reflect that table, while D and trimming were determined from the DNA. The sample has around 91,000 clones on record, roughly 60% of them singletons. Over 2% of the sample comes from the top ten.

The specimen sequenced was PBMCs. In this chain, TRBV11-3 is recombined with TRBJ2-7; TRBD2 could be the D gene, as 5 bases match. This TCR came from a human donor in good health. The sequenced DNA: TGTGCCAGCAGCCGGATAAGGAGGCAGTCCTACGAGCAGTACTTC. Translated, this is CASSRIRRQSYEQYF.